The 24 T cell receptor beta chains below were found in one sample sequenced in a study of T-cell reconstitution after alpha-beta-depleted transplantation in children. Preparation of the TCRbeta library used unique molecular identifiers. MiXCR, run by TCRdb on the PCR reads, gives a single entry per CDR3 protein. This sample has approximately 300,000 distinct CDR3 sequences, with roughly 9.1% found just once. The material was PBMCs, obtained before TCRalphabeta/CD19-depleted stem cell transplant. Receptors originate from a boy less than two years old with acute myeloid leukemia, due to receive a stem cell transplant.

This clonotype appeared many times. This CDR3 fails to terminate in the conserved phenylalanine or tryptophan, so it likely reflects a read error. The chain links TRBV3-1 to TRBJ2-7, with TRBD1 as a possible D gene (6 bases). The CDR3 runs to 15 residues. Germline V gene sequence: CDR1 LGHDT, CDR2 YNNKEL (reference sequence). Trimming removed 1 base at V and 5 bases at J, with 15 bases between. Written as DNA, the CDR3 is TGTGCCAGCAGCCAAGGTCCGGGACAACCAAACGAGCAGTACTCC. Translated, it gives CASSQGPGQPNEQYS.

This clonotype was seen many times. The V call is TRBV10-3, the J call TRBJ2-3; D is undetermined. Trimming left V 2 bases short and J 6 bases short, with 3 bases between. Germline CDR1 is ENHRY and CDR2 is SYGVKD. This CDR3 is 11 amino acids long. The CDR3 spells CAISETDTQYF. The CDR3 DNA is TGTGCCATCAGTGAGACCGATACGCAGTATTTT.

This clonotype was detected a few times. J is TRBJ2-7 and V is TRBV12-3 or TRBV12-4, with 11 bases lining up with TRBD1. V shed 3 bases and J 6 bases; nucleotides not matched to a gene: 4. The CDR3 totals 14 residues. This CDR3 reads CASSFGTGGIEQYF. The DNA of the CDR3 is TGTGCCAGCAGTTTCGGGACAGGGGGGATCGAGCAGTACTTC.

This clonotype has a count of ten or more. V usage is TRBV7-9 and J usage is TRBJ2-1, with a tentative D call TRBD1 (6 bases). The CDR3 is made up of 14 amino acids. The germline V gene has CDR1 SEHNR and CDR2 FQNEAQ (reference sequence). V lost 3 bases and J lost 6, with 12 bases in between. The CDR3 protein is CASSLQGKGNEQFF. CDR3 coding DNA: TGTGCCAGCAGCTTGCAGGGGAAGGGCAATGAGCAGTTCTTC.

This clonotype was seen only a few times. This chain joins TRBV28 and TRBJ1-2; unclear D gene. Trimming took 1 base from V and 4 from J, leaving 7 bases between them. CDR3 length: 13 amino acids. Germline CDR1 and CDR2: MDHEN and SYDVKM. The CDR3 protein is CASSLLILYGYTF. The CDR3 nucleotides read TGTGCCAGCAGTTTATTAATCCTCTATGGCTACACCTTC.

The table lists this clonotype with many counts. CDR3 sequence: CASSPTVTDTQYF. The CDR3 coding sequence is TGTGCCAGCAGCCCGACTGTCACAGATACGCAGTATTTT. The chain employs TRBV7-9 and TRBJ2-3; D remains unclear. With 5 bases removed from V and 2 bases from J, the gap between germline ends came to 8 bases. Germline assignment: CDR1 SEHNR and CDR2 FQNEAQ (reference sequence). The CDR3 covers 13 residues.

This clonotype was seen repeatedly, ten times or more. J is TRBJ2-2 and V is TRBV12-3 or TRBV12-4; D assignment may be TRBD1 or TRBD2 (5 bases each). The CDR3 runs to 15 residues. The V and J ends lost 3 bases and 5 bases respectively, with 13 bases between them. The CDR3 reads CASSLKRGETGELFF. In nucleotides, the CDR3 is TGTGCCAGCAGTTTGAAGAGGGGTGAGACCGGGGAGCTGTTTTTT.

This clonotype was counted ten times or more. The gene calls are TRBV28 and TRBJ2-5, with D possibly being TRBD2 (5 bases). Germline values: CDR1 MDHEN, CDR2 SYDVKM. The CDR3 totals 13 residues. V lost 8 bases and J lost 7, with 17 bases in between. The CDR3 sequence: CASWGNGRGTQYF. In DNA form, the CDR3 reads TGTGCCAGCTGGGGTAATGGCCGGGGGACCCAGTACTTC.

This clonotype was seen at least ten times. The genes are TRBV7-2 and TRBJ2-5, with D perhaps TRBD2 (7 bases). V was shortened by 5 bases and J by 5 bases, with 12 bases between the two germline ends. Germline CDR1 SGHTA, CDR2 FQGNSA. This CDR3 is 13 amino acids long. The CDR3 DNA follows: TGTGCCAGCAGCCCGGGGGGCCGTGAGACCCAGTACTTC. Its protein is CASSPGGRETQYF.

CDR3 sequence reads: CASSQTRALHEQYF. In DNA, the CDR3 is TGTGCCAGCAGTCAGACGAGGGCCCTACACGAGCAGTACTTC. The V and J genes are TRBV7-2 and TRBJ2-7; possibly TRBD2 for D (5 bases). V was trimmed by 6 bases and J by 5 bases, leaving 17 bases between them. Germline CDR1 is SGHTA and CDR2 is FQGNSA. The CDR3 length is 14 residues.

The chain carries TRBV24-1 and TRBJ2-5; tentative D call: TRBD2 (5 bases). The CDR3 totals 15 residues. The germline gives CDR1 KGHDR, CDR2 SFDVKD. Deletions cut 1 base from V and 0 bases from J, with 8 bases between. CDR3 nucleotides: TGTGCCACCAGTGATTTTACTAGTTACCAAGAGACCCAGTACTTC. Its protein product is CATSDFTSYQETQYF.

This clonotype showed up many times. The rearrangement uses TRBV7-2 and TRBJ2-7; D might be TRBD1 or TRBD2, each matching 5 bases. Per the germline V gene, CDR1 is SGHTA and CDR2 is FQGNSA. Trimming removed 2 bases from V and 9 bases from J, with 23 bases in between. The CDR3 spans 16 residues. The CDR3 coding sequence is TGTGCCAGCAGCTTACTGTCCCGGGTCGGGGCGATGGGGCAGTACTTC. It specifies CASSLLSRVGAMGQYF.

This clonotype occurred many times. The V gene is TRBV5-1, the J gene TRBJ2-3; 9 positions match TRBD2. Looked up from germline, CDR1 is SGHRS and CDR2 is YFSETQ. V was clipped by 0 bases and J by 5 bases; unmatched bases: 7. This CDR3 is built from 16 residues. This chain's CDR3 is CASSLAGGGAVDTQYF. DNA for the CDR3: TGCGCCAGCAGCTTGGCAGGCGGGGGGGCCGTAGATACGCAGTATTTT.

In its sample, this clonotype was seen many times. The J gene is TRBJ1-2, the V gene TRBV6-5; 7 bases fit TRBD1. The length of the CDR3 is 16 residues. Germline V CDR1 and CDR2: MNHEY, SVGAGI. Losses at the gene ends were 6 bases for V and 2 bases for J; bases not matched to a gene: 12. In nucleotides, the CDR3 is TGTGCCAGCAGCCCGAATACGCAGGGGGGGAACTATGGCTACACCTTC. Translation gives CASSPNTQGGNYGYTF.

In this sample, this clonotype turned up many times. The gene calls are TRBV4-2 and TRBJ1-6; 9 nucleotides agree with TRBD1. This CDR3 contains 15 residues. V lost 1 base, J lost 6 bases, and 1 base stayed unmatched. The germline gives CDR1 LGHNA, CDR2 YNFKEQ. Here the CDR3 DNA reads TGTGCCAGCAGCCAAGGGGACAGGGCTAATTCACCCCTCCACTTT. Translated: CASSQGDRANSPLHF.

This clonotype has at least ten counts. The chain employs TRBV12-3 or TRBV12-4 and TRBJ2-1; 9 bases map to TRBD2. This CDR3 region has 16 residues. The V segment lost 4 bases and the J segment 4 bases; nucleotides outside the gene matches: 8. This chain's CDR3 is CASSSRLAETYNEQFF. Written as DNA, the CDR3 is TGTGCCAGCAGTTCCCGACTAGCGGAAACGTACAATGAGCAGTTCTTC.

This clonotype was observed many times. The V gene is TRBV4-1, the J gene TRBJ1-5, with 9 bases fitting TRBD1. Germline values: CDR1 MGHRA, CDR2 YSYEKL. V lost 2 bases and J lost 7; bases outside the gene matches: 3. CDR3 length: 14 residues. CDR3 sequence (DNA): TGCGCCAGCAGCCAACGGACAGGGGACCAGCCCCAGCATTTT. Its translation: CASSQRTGDQPQHF.

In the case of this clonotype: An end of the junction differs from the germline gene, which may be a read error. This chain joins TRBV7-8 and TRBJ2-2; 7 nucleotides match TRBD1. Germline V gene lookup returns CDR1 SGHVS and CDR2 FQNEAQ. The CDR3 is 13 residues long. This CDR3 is CAISLDRAGELFF. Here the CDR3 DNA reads TGTGCCATCAGCCTTGACAGGGCCGGGGAGCTGTTTTTT.

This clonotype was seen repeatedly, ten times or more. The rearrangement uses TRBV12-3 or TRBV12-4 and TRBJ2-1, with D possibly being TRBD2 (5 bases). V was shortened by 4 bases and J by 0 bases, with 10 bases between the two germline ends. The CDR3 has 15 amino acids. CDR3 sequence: CASSWRPSSYNEQFF. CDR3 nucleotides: TGTGCCAGCAGTTGGAGGCCTAGCTCCTACAATGAGCAGTTCTTC.

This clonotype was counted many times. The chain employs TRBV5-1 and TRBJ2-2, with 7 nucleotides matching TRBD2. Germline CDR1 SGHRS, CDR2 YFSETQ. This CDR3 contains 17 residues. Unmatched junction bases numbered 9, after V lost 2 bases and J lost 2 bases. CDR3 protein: CASSFRIAGPNTGELFF. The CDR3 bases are TGCGCCAGCAGCTTTCGAATAGCGGGTCCCAACACCGGGGAGCTGTTTTTT.

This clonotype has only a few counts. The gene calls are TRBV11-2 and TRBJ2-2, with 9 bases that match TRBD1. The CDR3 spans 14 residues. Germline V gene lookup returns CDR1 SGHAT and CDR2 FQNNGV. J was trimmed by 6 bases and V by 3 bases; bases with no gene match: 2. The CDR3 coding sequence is TGTGCCAGCAGCTTGTACAGGGGGCCCGGGGAGCTGTTTTTT. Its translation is CASSLYRGPGELFF.

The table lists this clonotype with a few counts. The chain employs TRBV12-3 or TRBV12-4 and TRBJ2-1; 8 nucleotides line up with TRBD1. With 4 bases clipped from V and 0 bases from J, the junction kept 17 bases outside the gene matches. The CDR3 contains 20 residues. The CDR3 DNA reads TGTGCCAGCAGTTCCCCTCGGACAGGGTGGGCAACGAGCTCCTACAATGAGCAGTTCTTC. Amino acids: CASSSPRTGWATSSYNEQFF.

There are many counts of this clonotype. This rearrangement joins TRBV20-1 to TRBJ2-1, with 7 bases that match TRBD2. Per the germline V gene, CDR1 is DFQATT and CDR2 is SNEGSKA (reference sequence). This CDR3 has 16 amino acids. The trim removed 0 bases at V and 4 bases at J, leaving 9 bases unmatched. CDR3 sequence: CSARDPRTRDYNEQFF. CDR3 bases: TGCAGTGCTAGAGACCCCCGGACTAGGGATTACAATGAGCAGTTCTTC.

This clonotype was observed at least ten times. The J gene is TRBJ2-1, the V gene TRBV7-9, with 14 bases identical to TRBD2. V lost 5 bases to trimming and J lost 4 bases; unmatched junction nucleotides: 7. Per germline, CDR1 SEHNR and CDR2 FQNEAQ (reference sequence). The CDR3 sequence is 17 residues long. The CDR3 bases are TGTGCCAGCAGCACGGGACTAGCGGGAGTCGGGTACAATGAGCAGTTCTTC. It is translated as CASSTGLAGVGYNEQFF. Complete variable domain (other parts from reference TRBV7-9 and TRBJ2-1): DTGVSQNPRHKITKRGQNVTFRCDPISEHNRLYWYRQTLGQGPEFLTYFQNEAQLEKSRLLSDRFSAERPKGSFSTLEIQRTEQGDSAMYLCASSTGLAGVGYNEQFFGPGTRLTVL.